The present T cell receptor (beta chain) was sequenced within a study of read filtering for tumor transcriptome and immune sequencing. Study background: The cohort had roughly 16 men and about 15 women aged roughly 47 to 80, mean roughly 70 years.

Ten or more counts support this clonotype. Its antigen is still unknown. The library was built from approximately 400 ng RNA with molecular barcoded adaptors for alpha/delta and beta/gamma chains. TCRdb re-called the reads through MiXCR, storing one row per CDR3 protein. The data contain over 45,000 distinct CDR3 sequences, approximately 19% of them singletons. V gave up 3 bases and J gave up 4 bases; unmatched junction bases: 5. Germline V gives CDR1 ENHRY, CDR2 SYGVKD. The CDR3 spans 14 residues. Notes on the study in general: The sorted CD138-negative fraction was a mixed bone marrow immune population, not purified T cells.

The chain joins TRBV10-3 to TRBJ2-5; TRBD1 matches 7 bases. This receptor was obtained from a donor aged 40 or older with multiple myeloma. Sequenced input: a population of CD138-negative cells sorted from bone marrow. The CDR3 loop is CAISEDSGGETQYF. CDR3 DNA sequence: TGTGCCATCAGTGAAGATTCAGGGGGAGAGACCCAGTACTTC.